This TCR beta chain was identified in a study of T-cell reconstitution after alpha-beta-depleted transplantation in children. During its preparation, the TCRbeta library received unique molecular identifiers. TCRdb itself ran the PCR reads through MiXCR, one entry per CDR3 protein. The sample shows roughly 180,000 distinct CDR3 sequences, more than 14% of them seen only once. The CDR3 loop spans 14 amino acids. Trimming left V 3 bases short and J 0 bases short, with 8 bases between. This clonotype was recorded at least ten times. This sequence joins TRBV12-3 or TRBV12-4 and TRBJ1-2, with D unclear. The sample in question was PBMCs from the stem cell graft donor, obtained from the stem cell graft. This receptor was identified in a human donor who donated a stem cell graft to a child with acute lymphoblastic leukemia. CDR3 sequence reads: CASSFFGPNYGYTF. The CDR3 DNA follows: TGTGCCAGCAGTTTCTTTGGTCCTAACTATGGCTACACCTTC.